The rows below give T cell receptor beta chains drawn from one sample of a study of T cells expressing NK-cell markers. TCRdb re-analyzed the 5' RACE reads; it lists each CDR3 protein once, without DNA. The repertoire shows roughly 150,000 distinct CDR3 sequences; the top ten hold less than 20%. Sample: blood T cells: a sorted CD56 or NKG2C T cell subset, CD4+ or CD8+ T cells, or bulk PBMC T cells (not recorded which). The receptors shown here come from a woman aged 18 to 75 in good health. CDR3s include the opening cysteine and the closing phenylalanine or tryptophan. Fields, in order: V gene, J gene, CDR3 protein.

>TRBV24-1|TRBJ2-7
CATSDGGQGTYEQYF
>TRBV7-3|TRBJ1-2
CASSLGTGYGYTF
>TRBV24-1|TRBJ2-5
CATSEGRTGLETQYF
>TRBV29-1|TRBJ2-1
CSVVRDRSYNEQFF
>TRBV28|TRBJ2-2
CASEGGVGNTGELFF
>TRBV20-1|TRBJ2-2
CSAEQGTGELFF
>TRBV6-1|TRBJ1-5
CASRSNRQGAQHF
>TRBV9|TRBJ2-5
CASSVDQAPRETQYF
>TRBV5-1|TRBJ1-1
CASSSGTGLIAFF
>TRBV7-3|TRBJ2-1
CASSSGPSAEQFF
>TRBV11-3|TRBJ2-7
CASSLVRTLPGLTGRSYEQYF
>TRBV20-1|TRBJ2-3
CSAPLRGVTDTQYF
>TRBV4-1|TRBJ1-1
CASSQIDRGANTEAFF
>TRBV5-1|TRBJ2-1
CASSPSPGNEQFF
>TRBV19|TRBJ2-3
CASSIQSGRLQDTQYF
>TRBV20-1|TRBJ1-1
CSASVRVGAFF
>TRBV6-1|TRBJ1-5
CASSATGENQPQHF
>TRBV7-2|TRBJ2-5
CASSRRAGEQETQYF
>TRBV12-3/TRBV12-4|TRBJ1-2
CASSPPGGRYTF
>TRBV28|TRBJ2-1
CASSPLHDEQFF
>TRBV5-1|TRBJ2-1
CASSLGGPRDSYNEQFF
>TRBV25-1|TRBJ1-6
CASSKGQGTGGNSPLHF